The rows below give T cell receptor beta chains drawn from one sample of a study of tumor-infiltrating lymphocytes in primary liver carcinoma. TCRdb called the multiplex PCR reads again in MiXCR, with one record for every CDR3 protein. This sample has roughly 100,000 distinct CDR3 sequences, with approximately 80% found just once. The material sequenced was liver tumor tissue from sampling region 3. The receptors were sampled from a middle-aged man with primary liver carcinoma and hepatitis B virus infection. Each CDR3 is given with its conserved first and last residue. Each record gives: V gene, J gene, CDR3 protein.

TRBV29-1,TRBJ1-1,CSGATVNTEAFF
TRBV7-9,TRBJ1-2,CARSFPGQGVGGYTF
TRBV28,TRBJ2-5,CASSLRRDSGRSGESQYF
TRBV12-3/TRBV12-4,TRBJ1-1,CASSLVSGQGTEASF
TRBV4-3,TRBJ1-2,CASSQEYRQGRIYGCTF
TRBV11-2,TRBJ2-2,CARSLVTSGGTRELFF
TRBV6-6,TRBJ2-4,CASRRMGENIQYF
TRBV11-1,TRBJ2-2,CASNYPVPFSGELFF
TRBV28,TRBJ2-2,CASEKGGAGELFF
TRBV4-1,TRBJ1-6,CASNQGQGDSPLQF
TRBV29-1,TRBJ2-7,CSVKRGEQYF
TRBV6-6,TRBJ1-4,CASSFRTGGDEKLFF
TRBV14,TRBJ1-1,CASSREQERMNTEAFF
TRBV6-2/TRBV6-3,TRBJ1-1,CASTIIWTRVVSEAFF
TRBV28,TRBJ2-3,CTCSRQPSADTQYF
TRBV24-1,TRBJ2-7,CATTPGRTYEQYF
TRBV14,TRBJ2-4,CARSPRTVLGYNEQYF
TRBV19,TRBJ2-6,CTSSTGLGANVLTF
TRBV5-6,TRBJ2-6,CVSSRFSSGADVLTF
TRBV4-2,TRBJ2-3,CATSQWVAGGPVGTNTQYF
TRBV29-1,TRBJ2-2,CSVEDGVRNTGELFF
TRBV29-1,TRBJ2-3,CNVEGGAGITATQYF
TRBV12-3/TRBV12-4,TRBJ2-2,CVSRAGTCQVGELFF
TRBV7-9,TRBJ2-7,CVSKLGLALYEQYF
TRBV7-3,TRBJ2-6,CASSTSSSGANVLTF
TRBV5-6,TRBJ2-5,CASSLDAGSQETQYF
TRBV19,TRBJ2-3,CASSRGRGITQYF
TRBV7-8,TRBJ2-1,CANSYLAEGSYNEQFF
TRBV11-3,TRBJ1-1,CANSLERDTEVFF
TRBV29-1,TRBJ1-4,CSVTVTGNEKLSF
TRBV12-3/TRBV12-4,TRBJ2-1,CASKEMSSYNEQFF
TRBV11-2,TRBJ2-7,CARSLTTSTSAPYEQYF
TRBV11-1,TRBJ1-6,CAISRTLVSSLHF
TRBV4-1,TRBJ1-3,CASNQTGTRNTIYF
TRBV6-2/TRBV6-3,TRBJ2-7,CASSSLIHDYEQNF
TRBV4-3,TRBJ2-7,CASSQDVSSFYEQYF
TRBV4-2,TRBJ2-5,CASSHGDVMEESQYF
TRBV30,TRBJ1-1,CVWNADRRTEAFF
TRBV10-3,TRBJ2-3,CAIGDSRGGDTQYF
TRBV29-1,TRBJ2-1,CSVESSWYSSYNEQFF
TRBV4-2,TRBJ2-2,CATNQDQIGGELFF
TRBV28,TRBJ1-5,CATTASLSNQPQHF
TRBV6-5,TRBJ2-7,CASSPQSDDGQYF